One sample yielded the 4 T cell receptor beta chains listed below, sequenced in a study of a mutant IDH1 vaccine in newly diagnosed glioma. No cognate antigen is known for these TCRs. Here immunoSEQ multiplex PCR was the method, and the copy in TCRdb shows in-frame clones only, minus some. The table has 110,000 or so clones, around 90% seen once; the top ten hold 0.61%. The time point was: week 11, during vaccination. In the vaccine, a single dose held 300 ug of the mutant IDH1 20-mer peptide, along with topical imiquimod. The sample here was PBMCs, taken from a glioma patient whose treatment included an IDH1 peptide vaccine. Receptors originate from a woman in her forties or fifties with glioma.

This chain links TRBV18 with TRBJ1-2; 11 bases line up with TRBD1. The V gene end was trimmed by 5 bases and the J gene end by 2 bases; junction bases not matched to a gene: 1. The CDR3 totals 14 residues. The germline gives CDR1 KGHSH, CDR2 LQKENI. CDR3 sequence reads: CASSGQGANYGYTF. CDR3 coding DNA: TGTGCCAGCTCAGGACAGGGGGCCAACTATGGCTACACCTTC.

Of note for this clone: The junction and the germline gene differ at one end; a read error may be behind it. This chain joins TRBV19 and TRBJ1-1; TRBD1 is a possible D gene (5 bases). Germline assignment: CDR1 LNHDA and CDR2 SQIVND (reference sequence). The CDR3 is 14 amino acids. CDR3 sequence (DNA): TGTGCCAGTACTATAGACAGAGGGAACACTGAAGCTTTCTTT. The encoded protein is CASTIDRGNTEAFF.

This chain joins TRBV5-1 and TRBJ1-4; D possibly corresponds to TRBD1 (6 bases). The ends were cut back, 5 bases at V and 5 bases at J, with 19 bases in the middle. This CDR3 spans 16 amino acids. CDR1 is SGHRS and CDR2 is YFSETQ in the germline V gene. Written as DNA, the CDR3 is TGCGCCAGCAGGGGTGGTACAGGGACTGAGAATGAAAAACTGTTTTTT. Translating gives CASRGGTGTENEKLFF.

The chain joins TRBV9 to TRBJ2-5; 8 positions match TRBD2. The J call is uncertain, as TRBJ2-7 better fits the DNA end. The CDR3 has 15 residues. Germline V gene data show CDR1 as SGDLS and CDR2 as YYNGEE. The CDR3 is CASSVGGRNSYEQYF. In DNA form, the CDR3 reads TGTGCCAGCAGCGTAGGCGGGAGGAACTCCTACGAGCAGTACTTC.